The 25 T cell receptor beta chains presented below share a single source sample, sequenced in a study of CD8 T cells in Susac syndrome. RNA was extracted with the RNeasy kit, and a quantity of roughly 0.45 to 1 ug was reverse transcribed using random hexamers. TCRdb itself ran the immunoSEQ multiplex PCR reads through MiXCR, one entry per CDR3 protein. This table has roughly 120,000 distinct CDR3 sequences, approximately 93% appearing once. The material sequenced was CD4+ T cells from PBMCs. The source of these receptors is a human donor with multiple sclerosis.

The gene calls are TRBV5-4 and TRBJ1-1; maybe TRBD1 (5 bases). Looked up from germline, CDR1 is SGHNT and CDR2 is YYREEE (reference sequence). The CDR3 loop spans 18 amino acids. Trimming took 0 bases from V and 1 from J, leaving 19 bases between them. CDR3 in DNA: TGTGCCAGCAGCTTGGACGGGACCGCCAACGGAGGGAACACTGAAGCTTTCTTT. It translates to CASSLDGTANGGNTEAFF.

The chain has TRBV20-1 and TRBJ2-5; 14 bases agree with TRBD2. J was trimmed by 1 base and V by 3 bases; bases with no gene match: 4. The CDR3 runs to 16 residues. Germline V CDR1 and CDR2: DFQATT, SNEGSKA (reference sequence). The CDR3 reads CSASRLAGGIQETQYF. The CDR3 DNA reads TGCAGTGCTAGCCGACTAGCGGGGGGGATCCAAGAGACCCAGTACTTC.

The chain has TRBV2 and TRBJ1-3; a possible D gene is TRBD1 (6 bases). The CDR3 is made up of 13 amino acids. Germline CDR1 and CDR2: SNHLY and FYNNEI. V was cut by 4 bases and J by 4 bases, with 8 bases left in between. Here the CDR3 reads CASSGGRGNTIYF. The CDR3 DNA is TGTGCCAGCAGTGGGGGGCGGGGAAACACCATATATTTT.

This chain uses TRBV15 with TRBJ2-3; no clear D gene. Germline CDR1 reads LNHNV; CDR2 reads YYDKDF (reference sequence). Trimming took 0 bases from V and 4 from J, leaving 14 bases between them. The CDR3 totals 16 residues. CDR3 region: CATSRERSVGADTQYF. CDR3 DNA sequence: TGTGCCACCAGCAGAGAGAGGAGTGTAGGTGCAGATACGCAGTATTTT.

The J gene is TRBJ2-7, the V gene TRBV2; 8 positions agree with TRBD1. Germline CDR1 and CDR2: SNHLY and FYNNEI. This CDR3 is built from 14 residues. Trimming cost V 5 bases and J 4 bases; bases outside gene matches: 7. The CDR3 coding sequence is TGTGCCAGCAGTTCCAGGGGGCTCCTTTACGAGCAGTACTTC. Translated: CASSSRGLLYEQYF.

V gene TRBV7-8 combines with J gene TRBJ1-1; TRBD1 matches 7 bases. Germline V CDR1 and CDR2: SGHVS, FQNEAQ. The CDR3 length is 15 residues. The trim removed 5 bases at V and 1 base at J, leaving 7 bases unmatched. CDR3 residues: CASSTRQGTNTEAFF. The CDR3 coding sequence is TGTGCCAGCAGCACACGACAGGGAACGAACACTGAAGCTTTCTTT. Full variable domain (rest looked up from reference TRBV7-8 and TRBJ1-1): GAGVSQSPRYKVAKRGQDVALRCDPISGHVSLFWYQQALGQGPEFLTYFQNEAQLDKSGLPSDRFFAERPEGSVSTLKIQRTQQEDSAVYLCASSTRQGTNTEAFFGQGTRLTVV.

This chain connects TRBV27 to TRBJ2-7; unclear D gene. CDR1 and CDR2 from the germline V gene are MNHEY and SMNVEV (reference sequence). The CDR3 totals 15 residues. V was shortened by 4 bases and J by 2 bases, with 15 bases between the two germline ends. CDR3 nucleotide sequence: TGTGCCAGCAGTTCTCGACATATGATAGCCTACGAGCAGTACTTC. This codes for CASSSRHMIAYEQYF.

The chain joins TRBV20-1 to TRBJ2-3, with TRBD2 identical over 12 bases. Germline CDR1 DFQATT, CDR2 SNEGSKA (reference sequence). The length of the CDR3 is 19 residues. Trimming removed 0 bases from V and 0 bases from J; junction bases left unmatched: 10. CDR3 loop: CSARDTSGGLSKSTDTQYF. CDR3 DNA: TGCAGTGCTAGAGATACTAGCGGGGGGCTCAGCAAAAGCACAGATACGCAGTATTTT.

V gene TRBV5-1 combines with J gene TRBJ2-3, with 7 bases matching TRBD1. CDR1 SGHRS and CDR2 YFSETQ come from the germline V gene. This CDR3 has 15 amino acids. V dropped 3 bases and J dropped 0; count of bases not matched to a gene: 4. CDR3 sequence: CASSSGTASTDTQYF. The DNA for the CDR3 is TGCGCCAGCAGCTCCGGGACAGCTAGCACAGATACGCAGTATTTT.

This clonotype was counted a single time. The chain recombines TRBV7-2 with TRBJ2-7; 7 bases are shared with TRBD1. J gave up 3 bases and V 5 bases, and 10 bases lay outside the gene matches. The CDR3 loop spans 15 amino acids. Germline loops: CDR1 SGHTA, CDR2 FQGNSA. Here the CDR3 DNA reads TGTGCCAGCAGCCCTTCGGGGACAGAGAGCTACGAGCAGTACTTC. Translating it yields CASSPSGTESYEQYF.

V and J are TRBV2 and TRBJ2-7; 11 nucleotides align to TRBD2. The CDR3 has 12 residues. Germline V lookup: CDR1 SNHLY, CDR2 FYNNEI. With V trimmed by 8 bases and J by 5 bases, 2 bases remained unmatched. This CDR3 reads CASATSGDEQYF. The CDR3 nucleotides read TGTGCCAGCGCGACTAGCGGGGACGAGCAGTACTTC.

The chain combines TRBV30 with TRBJ1-4; no firm D call. CDR3 length: 14 amino acids. The germline V gene encodes CDR1 GTSNPN and CDR2 SVGIG (reference sequence). Trimming shortened V by 2 bases and J by 3 bases, and 10 bases separated the two germline ends. The CDR3 nucleotides are TGTGCCTGGAGTTACGAGGGTTCTAATGAAAAACTGTTTTTT. Translated: CAWSYEGSNEKLFF.

The sample holds a few counts of this clonotype. This chain links TRBV2 with TRBJ2-2; TRBD1 aligns across 9 bases. Losses at the gene ends were 8 bases for V and 0 bases for J; bases not matched to a gene: 1. This CDR3 has 14 amino acids. Germline CDR1 SNHLY, CDR2 FYNNEI. The DNA for the CDR3 is TGTGCCAGCCGACAGGGGGCGAACACCGGGGAGCTGTTTTTT. Residues: CASRQGANTGELFF.

The chain uses TRBV29-1 and TRBJ1-3; D gene uncertain. CDR1 and CDR2 (germline): SQVTM, ANQGSEA. CDR3 size: 13 residues. V shed 3 bases and J shed 4 bases, with 10 bases lying between them. The CDR3, as DNA: TGCAGCGTTGACGAGGGTTCGGGAAACACCATATATTTT. This codes for CSVDEGSGNTIYF.

J is TRBJ1-1 and V is TRBV12-3 or TRBV12-4, with TRBD1 identical over 7 bases. After removal of 6 bases from V and 4 bases from J, the junction contained 8 bases not matched to a gene. The CDR3 consists of 14 residues. Here the CDR3 DNA reads TGTGCCAGCAGAACAACAGGGGTGGTCACTGAAGCTTTCTTT. Protein product: CASRTTGVVTEAFF.

The rearrangement joins TRBV7-8 to TRBJ1-5; the D gene is possibly TRBD1 (5 bases). The V and J ends lost 2 bases and 2 bases respectively, with 16 bases between them. The CDR3 covers 17 residues. The V gene's germline CDR1 is SGHVS and CDR2 FQNEAQ. CDR3 region: CASSLTGDWRGNQPQHF. As DNA, the CDR3 is TGTGCCAGCAGCTTAACGGGGGATTGGAGAGGCAATCAGCCCCAGCATTTT.

The V call is TRBV14, the J call TRBJ2-2; 7 bases map to TRBD2. After removal of 7 bases from V and 4 bases from J, the junction contained 3 bases not matched to a gene. The germline gives CDR1 SGHDN, CDR2 FVKESK. The CDR3 is 13 residues long. CDR3 protein: CASNAGVTGELFF. The CDR3 bases are TGTGCCAGCAACGCGGGGGTCACCGGGGAGCTGTTTTTT.

The chain has TRBV25-1 and TRBJ1-5, with 8 bases matching TRBD1. Germline values: CDR1 MGHDK, CDR2 SYGVNS. The CDR3 runs to 13 residues. The V and J ends lost 4 bases and 6 bases, in that order; junction bases with no gene match: 2. The CDR3 sequence is CASSGQGAQPQHF. The CDR3, as DNA: TGTGCCAGCAGTGGCCAGGGGGCTCAGCCCCAGCATTTT.

This chain joins TRBV10-3 and TRBJ2-2; weak D call: TRBD2 (6 bases). V was pared by 4 bases and J by 6 bases, with 12 bases between. This CDR3 has 14 residues. Per the germline V gene, CDR1 is ENHRY and CDR2 is SYGVKD. The CDR3 loop is CAISAGGLAGELFF. The CDR3 nucleotides are TGTGCCATCAGTGCAGGAGGGCTCGCCGGGGAGCTGTTTTTT.

This chain uses TRBV19 with TRBJ2-7; a weak D match, TRBD1 (7 bases). CDR1 is LNHDA and CDR2 is SQIVND in the germline V gene (reference sequence). CDR3 length: 16 amino acids. V lost 7 bases, J lost 5 bases, and 24 bases lay in between. The CDR3 is CASNPGGTINPDEQYF. As DNA, the CDR3 is TGTGCCAGTAACCCAGGGGGGACGATCAACCCGGACGAGCAGTACTTC.

The J gene is TRBJ2-1, the V gene TRBV7-8; D unclear. Trimming removed 5 bases from V and 0 bases from J, with 11 bases in between. This CDR3 contains 15 residues. The V gene's germline CDR1 is SGHVS and CDR2 FQNEAQ. The CDR3 DNA reads TGTGCCAGCAGCCGGTCTACTCTCTCCTACAATGAGCAGTTCTTC. It yields the protein CASSRSTLSYNEQFF. The complete variable domain, with remaining parts taken from reference TRBV7-8 and TRBJ2-1, reads GAGVSQSPRYKVAKRGQDVALRCDPISGHVSLFWYQQALGQGPEFLTYFQNEAQLDKSGLPSDRFFAERPEGSVSTLKIQRTQQEDSAVYLCASSRSTLSYNEQFFGPGTRLTVL.

This clonotype showed up just once. The V gene is TRBV7-8, the J gene TRBJ2-5; TRBD1 matches at 9 bases. V was clipped by 5 bases and J by 5 bases; unmatched bases: 6. Per germline, CDR1 SGHVS and CDR2 FQNEAQ. The CDR3 extends over 14 amino acids. Here the CDR3 reads CASSPWTGDETQYF. DNA of the CDR3: TGTGCCAGCAGCCCCTGGACAGGGGACGAGACCCAGTACTTC.

The chain combines TRBV7-9 with TRBJ1-4, with a weak D call TRBD1 (6 bases). V was pared by 3 bases and J by 8 bases, with 13 bases between. The CDR3 totals 14 residues. Germline loops: CDR1 SEHNR, CDR2 FQNEAQ (reference sequence). CDR3 nucleotide sequence: TGTGCCAGCAGCTTGAGTGGGGGCCGAGAAAAACTGTTTTTT. Its protein is CASSLSGGREKLFF.

This clonotype has only one observation. The chain recombines TRBV9 with TRBJ2-3; 8 bases fit TRBD2. The ends lost 0 bases at V and 4 bases at J; junction bases unmatched: 4. Per the germline V gene, CDR1 is SGDLS and CDR2 is YYNGEE. The CDR3 extends over 15 amino acids. Here the CDR3 reads CASSVGLAGADTQYF. Written as DNA, the CDR3 is TGTGCCAGCAGCGTAGGGCTAGCGGGCGCAGATACGCAGTATTTT.

J is TRBJ1-2 and V is TRBV7-9; D may be TRBD1 (5 bases). V was clipped by 7 bases and J by 11 bases, with 17 bases between them. From germline, CDR1 is SEHNR and CDR2 FQNEAQ (reference sequence). This CDR3 contains 12 residues. This CDR3 reads CASTGAGTGYTF. The DNA of the CDR3 is TGTGCCAGCACCGGGGCAGGAACTGGTTACACCTTC.